The clone carrying this T cell receptor (beta chain) was picked up a small number of times. Its matching antigen is unknown. These data are taken from a study of identical twins. Points from the study as a whole: Part of the zero-insertion signal could reflect confounding by invariant MAIT and iNKT cells. Instead of following the same donors, the conclusions were based on cross-sectional statistical analysis.

The germline CDR1 and CDR2 sequences are SNHLY and FYNNEI. Deletions cut 0 bases from V and 2 bases from J, with 7 bases between. The CDR3 consists of 15 residues. TCRdb recomputed calls from the 5' RACE reads with MiXCR, one row per CDR3 protein. The sample shows about 720,000 distinct CDR3 sequences, 8.6% of them seen only once. The same data also contributed to another study, on yellow fever vaccine responses in identical twins.

The rearrangement uses TRBV2 and TRBJ1-4, with D unclear. The TCR sequence derives from a woman aged 18-30 years in good health. The specimen was PBMCs. The CDR3 loop reads CASSEAGRTNEKLFF. As DNA, the CDR3 is TGTGCCAGCAGTGAAGCTGGAAGGACTAATGAAAAACTGTTTTTT. The variable domain in full, with the rest retrieved from reference TRBV2 and TRBJ1-4, is EPEVTQTPSHQVTQMGQEVILRCVPISNHLYFYWYRQILGQKVEFLVSFYNNEISEKSEIFDDQFSVERPDGSNFTLKIRSTKLEDSAMYFCASSEAGRTNEKLFFGSGTQLSVL.